The 24 T cell receptor beta chains below all came from one sample that was sequenced in a study of Ad26.COV2.S vaccination and SARS-CoV-2 variants. Libraries were prepared by immunoSEQ multiplex PCR; TCRdb keeps only in-frame clonotypes and omits some of them. This table has approximately 410,000 clones, about nine tenths appearing once. The treatment was: approximately 18 received Ad26.COV2.S at low or high dose, single or two shots; 5 received placebo; per-sample allocation not given. The samples were gathered on day 63 after the first injection of vaccine or placebo. The source material was peripheral blood, sampled in a trial of Ad26.COV2.S vaccine versus placebo. Receptors were obtained from a person aged 18-60 years who received the Ad26.COV2.S COVID-19 vaccine or a placebo.

The chain recombines TRBV5-1 with TRBJ2-5; possibly TRBD1 for D (6 bases). Trimming stripped 5 bases from V and 2 bases from J, with 13 bases between. CDR1 is SGHRS, CDR2 YFSETQ, per germline. The CDR3 extends over 14 amino acids. CDR3 DNA sequence: TGCGCCAGCAGTCCAGGGGCTCAACAAGAGACCCAGTACTTC. Translating gives CASSPGAQQETQYF.

The chain carries TRBV4-1 and TRBJ1-4; a possible D gene is TRBD1 (5 bases). V lost 5 bases, J lost 4 bases, and 14 bases lay in between. Germline V gene sequence: CDR1 MGHRA, CDR2 YSYEKL. The CDR3 totals 15 residues. The CDR3 DNA follows: TGCGCCAGCAGCGTGACGGACACACATAATGAAAAACTGTTTTTT. Amino acid sequence: CASSVTDTHNEKLFF.

The chain combines TRBV19 with TRBJ2-5; D not resolved. Germline-derived CDR1 and CDR2 are LNHDA and SQIVND (reference sequence). The CDR3 covers 13 residues. V was pared by 6 bases and J by 5 bases, with 13 bases between. The CDR3 region is CASSPPLGETQYF. The CDR3 DNA is TGTGCCAGTAGCCCTCCCCTAGGGGAGACCCAGTACTTC.

V is TRBV28 and J is TRBJ1-1; 9 bases match TRBD1. Trimming at V came to 7 bases and at J to 4 bases, leaving 10 bases not matched to a gene. Germline-derived CDR1 and CDR2 are MDHEN and SYDVKM. This CDR3 has 15 residues. The CDR3 DNA reads TGTGCCAGCATGGGGACAGGGAAGGCCAGCACTGAAGCTTTCTTT. This translates into CASMGTGKASTEAFF.

The genes are TRBV6-5 and TRBJ2-3; possibly TRBD2 for D (6 bases). Germline CDR1 is MNHEY and CDR2 is SVGAGI. Trimming took off 8 bases at V and 0 bases at J, with 15 bases between the two ends. This CDR3 contains 15 residues. CDR3 in DNA: TGTGCCAGCCATTCTAGCGAAACGAGCACAGATACGCAGTATTTT. Translating it yields CASHSSETSTDTQYF.

The rearrangement joins TRBV5-8 to TRBJ1-1; 10 bases agree with TRBD1. Per the germline V gene, CDR1 is SGHTS and CDR2 is YDEGEE. J was trimmed by 10 bases and V by 1 base; bases with no gene match: 7. CDR3 length equals 14 residues. The CDR3 nucleotides read TGTGCCAGCAGCTTGAGGACAGGGGGATTTAGAGCTTTCTTT. This translates into CASSLRTGGFRAFF.

This chain connects TRBV27 to TRBJ2-5, with TRBD1 matching 9 bases. With 5 bases clipped from V and 5 bases from J, the junction kept 3 bases outside the gene matches. From germline, CDR1 is MNHEY and CDR2 SMNVEV (reference sequence). This CDR3 region has 13 residues. The CDR3 here is CASSPTGGETQYF. The DNA of the CDR3 is TGTGCCAGCAGTCCGACAGGGGGGGAGACCCAGTACTTC.

This clone was seen a single time. The gene calls are TRBV27 and TRBJ1-5, with D unresolved. Trimming shortened V by 2 bases and J by 7 bases, and 9 bases separated the two germline ends. CDR3 size: 13 residues. Germline values: CDR1 MNHEY, CDR2 SMNVEV (reference sequence). CDR3 sequence (DNA): TGTGCCAGCAGTTTAGCGGTTGGGCAGCCCCAGCATTTT. It is translated as CASSLAVGQPQHF.

The V gene is TRBV5-8, the J gene TRBJ1-6; D perhaps matches TRBD1 (6 bases). V dropped 1 base and J dropped 0 bases, with 17 bases sitting between them. The germline V gene has CDR1 SGHTS and CDR2 YDEGEE. The CDR3 covers 19 residues. CDR3 nucleotides: TGTGCCAGCAGCTTGTCGCAGGACAGATTCAGCTCCTATAATTCACCCCTCCACTTT. Protein product: CASSLSQDRFSSYNSPLHF.

This clone was counted once. The chain links TRBV2 to TRBJ2-7; a weak D match, TRBD1 (5 bases). Germline values: CDR1 SNHLY, CDR2 FYNNEI. Trimming removed 5 bases from V and 4 bases from J, with 30 bases in between. CDR3 length: 19 amino acids. This CDR3 reads CASSLSETDSKSYHYEQYF. The DNA of the CDR3 is TGTGCCAGCAGTCTCTCGGAAACAGACAGTAAGTCTTATCATTACGAGCAGTACTTC. Filled out from reference TRBV2 and TRBJ2-7, the complete variable domain reads EPEVTQTPSHQVTQMGQEVILRCVPISNHLYFYWYRQILGQKVEFLVSFYNNEISEKSEIFDDQFSVERPDGSNFTLKIRSTKLEDSAMYFCASSLSETDSKSYHYEQYFGPGTRLTVT.

The table lists this clone with a few counts. This rearrangement joins TRBV5-8 to TRBJ1-5; 9 bases align to TRBD1. This CDR3 region has 16 residues. V trimming: 5 bases; J trimming: 0 bases; junction bases outside the gene matches: 6. CDR1 and CDR2 from the germline V gene are SGHTS and YDEGEE. The chain's CDR3 is CASRFEQGASNQPQHF. The CDR3 DNA follows: TGTGCCAGCAGATTCGAACAGGGGGCTAGCAATCAGCCCCAGCATTTT.

The chain carries TRBV2 and TRBJ1-1; possible D gene TRBD1, 6 bases. The V and J ends lost 4 bases and 1 base respectively, with 7 bases between them. The CDR3 is 13 residues long. The germline gives CDR1 SNHLY, CDR2 FYNNEI. CDR3 amino acids: CASSGDTNTEAFF. The CDR3 region has the DNA TGTGCCAGCAGTGGGGACACGAACACTGAAGCTTTCTTT.

The rearrangement uses TRBV4-1 and TRBJ1-1, with TRBD1 identical over 8 bases. The trim removed 4 bases at V and 10 bases at J, leaving 20 bases unmatched. The CDR3 consists of 17 residues. Per germline, CDR1 MGHRA and CDR2 YSYEKL. Written as DNA, the CDR3 is TGCGCCAGCAGCCGGGTAGAAATCGGGACAGGTGGGACGGGAGCTTTCTTT. Translating gives CASSRVEIGTGGTGAFF.

The chain is built from TRBV29-1 and TRBJ1-2, with D uncertain. The V and J ends lost 3 bases and 6 bases respectively, with 14 bases between them. CDR1 is SQVTM, CDR2 ANQGSEA, per germline. This CDR3 spans 13 amino acids. This CDR3 reads CSVEPLGGHGYTF. DNA for the CDR3: TGCAGCGTTGAGCCTTTGGGAGGGCATGGCTACACCTTC.

The CDR3 spells CASSYNHDNEQFF. The CDR3, as DNA: TGTGCCAGTAGTTACAACCACGACAATGAGCAGTTCTTC. This sequence joins TRBV19 and TRBJ2-1; D gene unclear. The length of the CDR3 is 13 residues. Trimming took off 5 bases at V and 5 bases at J, with 10 bases between the two ends. CDR1 is LNHDA and CDR2 is SQIVND in the germline V gene (reference sequence).

The genes are TRBV7-9 and TRBJ1-4; 7 bases map to TRBD1. Germline values: CDR1 SEHNR, CDR2 FQNEAQ (reference sequence). V shed 0 bases, J shed 5 bases, and the junction held 6 bases outside the gene matches. The length of the CDR3 is 16 residues. The DNA of the CDR3 is TGTGCCAGCAGCTTAGCTCTGGGAGGGGGCAATGAAAAACTGTTTTTT. It specifies CASSLALGGGNEKLFF.

The chain employs TRBV12-3 or TRBV12-4 and TRBJ1-6; 7 bases fit TRBD1. J gave up 6 bases and V 6 bases, and 2 bases lay outside the gene matches. The CDR3 runs 13 residues. As DNA, the CDR3 is TGTGCCAGCAGCAACAGGGGTAATTCACCCCTCCACTTT. This sequence encodes CASSNRGNSPLHF.

The rearrangement links TRBV10-2 to TRBJ1-5; D is uncertain. The CDR3 spans 15 residues. CDR1 is WSHSY and CDR2 is SAAADI in the germline V gene. Between the trimmed V and J ends, which lost 0 bases and 5 bases, there was a span of 11 bases. The CDR3 protein is CASSESTGPYQPQHF. In DNA, the CDR3 is TGCGCCAGCAGTGAGTCGACTGGGCCCTATCAGCCCCAGCATTTT.

The chain is built from TRBV11-2 and TRBJ2-3; D perhaps matches TRBD1 (6 bases). Trimming stripped 5 bases from V and 0 bases from J, with 24 bases between. CDR3 size: 19 residues. Germline V gene lookup returns CDR1 SGHAT and CDR2 FQNNGV. CDR3 region: CASSPISTLGHRSTDTQYF. The CDR3 nucleotides are TGTGCCAGCAGCCCTATCTCCACCCTGGGACACCGAAGCACAGATACGCAGTATTTT.

This clone was recorded once. The chain links TRBV10-2 to TRBJ1-2, with unresolved D. V was clipped by 2 bases and J by 5 bases, with 3 bases between them. The germline V gene has CDR1 WSHSY and CDR2 SAAADI. This CDR3 has 11 amino acids. CDR3 DNA sequence: TGCGCCAGCAGTGAGGGATATGGCTACACCTTC. It yields the protein CASSEGYGYTF.

The V and J genes are TRBV5-1 and TRBJ2-1; no clear D. Trimming left V 2 bases short and J 8 bases short, with 8 bases between. Germline CDR1 is SGHRS and CDR2 is YFSETQ. The CDR3 totals 12 residues. The CDR3: CASSFGEDEQFF. The CDR3 nucleotides are TGCGCCAGCAGCTTTGGAGAAGATGAGCAGTTCTTC.

V and J are TRBV6-6 and TRBJ1-5, with D uncertain. Germline CDR1 reads MNHNY; CDR2 reads SVGAGI (reference sequence). CDR3 size: 15 residues. V was cut by 0 bases and J by 2 bases, with 8 bases left in between. CDR3 sequence: CASSYSWAGNQPQHF. Written as DNA, the CDR3 is TGTGCCAGCAGTTACTCCTGGGCCGGCAATCAGCCCCAGCATTTT.

This rearrangement joins TRBV6-5 to TRBJ2-1; 7 positions match TRBD2. The CDR3 runs 13 residues. Germline V lookup: CDR1 MNHEY, CDR2 SVGAGI. Germline trimming cut 0 bases from V and 11 bases from J; bases unmatched to any gene: 4. CDR3 sequence: CASSYSPGGKQFF. CDR3 coding DNA: TGTGCCAGCAGTTACTCGCCGGGGGGTAAGCAGTTCTTC.

The chain links TRBV27 to TRBJ2-7; tentative D call: TRBD1 (6 bases). Trimming took 2 bases from V and 11 from J, leaving 19 bases between them. Germline V gene lookup returns CDR1 MNHEY and CDR2 SMNVEV (reference sequence). The CDR3 totals 14 residues. The chain's CDR3 is CASSLGQGTEKEYF. The CDR3 nucleotides are TGTGCCAGCAGTTTAGGGCAGGGGACGGAGAAGGAGTACTTC.